One and the same sample provided the 11 T cell receptor beta chains below, sequenced in a study of blood T cell repertoires in COVID-19. The repertoire was sequenced with immunoSEQ multiplex PCR; TCRdb's copy has only in-frame clones and lacks some. This table holds roughly 140,000 clones, approximately 80% found once. Sequencing was carried out using PBMCs or T cells enriched from blood (not recorded which). Receptors were obtained from a young woman who had been exposed to COVID-19.

The gene calls are TRBV28 and TRBJ1-5; 10 bases fit TRBD1. J was trimmed by 7 bases and V by 6 bases; bases with no gene match: 6. The CDR3 totals 14 residues. Germline V lookup: CDR1 MDHEN, CDR2 SYDVKM. The CDR3 nucleotides are TGTGCCAGCAGACGAGGACAGGGGGGACAGCCCCAGCATTTT. It is translated as CASRRGQGGQPQHF.

The rearrangement links TRBV27 to TRBJ1-1, with D possibly being TRBD1 (5 bases). V was trimmed by 0 bases and J by 4 bases, leaving 12 bases between them. The CDR3 totals 15 residues. The V gene's germline CDR1 is MNHEY and CDR2 SMNVEV (reference sequence). The DNA for the CDR3 is TGTGCCAGCAGTTTATCCCGGCAGGGAAGCACTGAAGCTTTCTTT. Encoded protein: CASSLSRQGSTEAFF.

The genes are TRBV30 and TRBJ1-1; maybe TRBD1 (6 bases). The V gene lost 3 bases and the J gene lost 1 base, with 15 bases spanning the gap. CDR1 is GTSNPN and CDR2 is SVGIG in the germline V gene (reference sequence). CDR3 length equals 15 residues. This CDR3 reads CAWREPGRGNTEAFF. As DNA, the CDR3 is TGTGCCTGGAGGGAACCCGGCAGGGGGAACACTGAAGCTTTCTTT.

The rearrangement links TRBV6-6 to TRBJ2-7; D call uncertain. Trimming shortened V by 6 bases and J by 5 bases, and 17 bases separated the two germline ends. Germline-derived CDR1 and CDR2 are MNHNY and SVGAGI (reference sequence). CDR3 length equals 14 residues. The CDR3, as DNA: TGTGCCAGCAGGAGAGGTACTACGTCCCACGAGCAGTACTTC. As protein: CASRRGTTSHEQYF.

This rearrangement joins TRBV2 to TRBJ2-5; 10 bases map to TRBD2. The CDR3 extends over 14 amino acids. The trim removed 5 bases at V and 5 bases at J, leaving 5 bases unmatched. CDR1 SNHLY and CDR2 FYNNEI come from the germline V gene. CDR3 nucleotide sequence: TGTGCCAGCAGTCCTAGCGGGAGAAGGGAGACCCAGTACTTC. This translates into CASSPSGRRETQYF.

This sequence joins TRBV3-1 (or the pseudogene TRBV3-2) and TRBJ1-1; tentative D call: TRBD1 (6 bases). The CDR3 contains 14 residues. CDR1 is LGHDT, CDR2 YNNKEL, per germline (reference sequence). Trimming left V 3 bases short and J 2 bases short, with 10 bases between. CDR3: CASSQDSSNTEAFF. The CDR3 DNA reads as TGTGCCAGCAGCCAGGACAGCTCAAACACTGAAGCTTTCTTT.

The J gene is TRBJ1-5, the V gene TRBV15; D is perhaps TRBD1 (6 bases). CDR3 length equals 16 residues. Germline values: CDR1 LNHNV, CDR2 YYDKDF (reference sequence). Trimming removed 5 bases from V and 3 bases from J, with 17 bases in between. CDR3 amino acids: CATSDDSDSFNQPQHF. The DNA of the CDR3 is TGTGCCACCAGCGACGATTCGGACAGCTTCAATCAGCCCCAGCATTTT.

The V call is TRBV7-3, the J call TRBJ1-5; perhaps TRBD1 as D (5 bases). This CDR3 has 14 residues. CDR1 and CDR2 (germline): SGHTA, FQGTGA. Trimming shortened V by 7 bases and J by 2 bases, and 12 bases separated the two germline ends. The CDR3 DNA follows: TGTGCCAGCACCAGGGCTCTGCGCAATCAGCCCCAGCATTTT. Translated: CASTRALRNQPQHF.

In its sample, this clone was seen once. The genes are TRBV7-9 and TRBJ1-6, with 9 bases fitting TRBD1. The CDR3 spans 15 residues. CDR1 is SEHNR, CDR2 FQNEAQ, per germline (reference sequence). The V and J ends lost 5 bases and 10 bases, in that order; junction bases with no gene match: 9. CDR3 region: CASSPEGQGLSPLHF. CDR3 in DNA: TGTGCCAGCAGCCCAGAGGGACAGGGCTTGTCACCCCTCCACTTT. Supplemented by reference TRBV7-9 and TRBJ1-6, the full variable domain reads DTGVSQNPRHKITKRGQNVTFRCDPISEHNRLYWYRQTLGQGPEFLTYFQNEAQLEKSRLLSDRFSAERPKGSFSTLEIQRTEQGDSAMYLCASSPEGQGLSPLHFGNGTRLTVT.

J is TRBJ2-1 and V is TRBV7-3; TRBD2 agrees at 9 bases. The CDR3 spans 15 residues. From germline, CDR1 is SGHTA and CDR2 FQGTGA. V dropped 3 bases and J dropped 7; count of bases not matched to a gene: 7. The CDR3 region has the DNA TGTGCCAGCAGCTTTGGTGGTAGCGGGAGTAATGAGCAGTTCTTC. It specifies CASSFGGSGSNEQFF. The whole variable domain, remainder taken from reference TRBV7-3 and TRBJ2-1, is GAGVSQTPSNKVTEKGKYVELRCDPISGHTALYWYRQSLGQGPEFLIYFQGTGAADDSGLPNDRFFAVRPEGSVSTLKIQRTERGDSAVYLCASSFGGSGSNEQFFGPGTRLTVL.

This sequence joins TRBV4-3 and TRBJ2-1, with D hard to call. Trimming shortened V by 0 bases and J by 1 base, and 7 bases separated the two germline ends. This CDR3 region has 15 residues. Germline CDR1 is LGHNA and CDR2 is YSLEER. CDR3 nucleotide sequence: TGCGCCAGCAGCCAAGATTCGTTATCCTACAATGAGCAGTTCTTC. It encodes CASSQDSLSYNEQFF.